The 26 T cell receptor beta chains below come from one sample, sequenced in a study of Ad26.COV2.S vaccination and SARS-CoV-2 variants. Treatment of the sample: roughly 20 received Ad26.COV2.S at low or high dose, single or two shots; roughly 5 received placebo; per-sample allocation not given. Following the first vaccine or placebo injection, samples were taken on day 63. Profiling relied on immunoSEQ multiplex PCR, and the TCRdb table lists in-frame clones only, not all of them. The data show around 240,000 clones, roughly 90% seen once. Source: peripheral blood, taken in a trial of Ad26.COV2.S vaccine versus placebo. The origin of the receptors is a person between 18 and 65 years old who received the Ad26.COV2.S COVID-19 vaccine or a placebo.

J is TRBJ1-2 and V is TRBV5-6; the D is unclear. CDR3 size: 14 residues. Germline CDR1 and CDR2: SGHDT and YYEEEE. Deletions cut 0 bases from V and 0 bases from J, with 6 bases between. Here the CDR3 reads CASSLGSSNYGYTF. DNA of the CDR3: TGTGCCAGCAGCTTGGGATCTTCTAACTATGGCTACACCTTC.

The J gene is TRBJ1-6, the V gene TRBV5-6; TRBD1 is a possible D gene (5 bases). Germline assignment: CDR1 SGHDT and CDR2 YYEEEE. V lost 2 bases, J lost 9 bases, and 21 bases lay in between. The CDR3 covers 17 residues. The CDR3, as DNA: TGTGCCAGCAGCTTTCAACTCGGGGGAGGAGGTGGTTCACCCCTCCACTTT. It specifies CASSFQLGGGGGSPLHF.

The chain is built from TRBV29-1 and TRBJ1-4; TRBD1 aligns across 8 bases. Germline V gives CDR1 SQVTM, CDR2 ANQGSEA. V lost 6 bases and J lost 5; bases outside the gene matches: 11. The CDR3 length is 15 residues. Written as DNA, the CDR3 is TGCAGCGTCCGTTCCCCCGGACAGGGAAATGAAAAACTGTTTTTT. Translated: CSVRSPGQGNEKLFF.

CDR3 sequence reads: CASSGRDRGSYEQYF. For the CDR3, the DNA is TGTGCCAGCAGTGGGCGGGACAGGGGGTCTTACGAGCAGTACTTC. The chain employs TRBV2 and TRBJ2-7, with TRBD1 identical over 11 bases. This CDR3 spans 15 amino acids. The V segment lost 4 bases and the J segment 4 bases; nucleotides outside the gene matches: 6. Germline CDR1 SNHLY, CDR2 FYNNEI.

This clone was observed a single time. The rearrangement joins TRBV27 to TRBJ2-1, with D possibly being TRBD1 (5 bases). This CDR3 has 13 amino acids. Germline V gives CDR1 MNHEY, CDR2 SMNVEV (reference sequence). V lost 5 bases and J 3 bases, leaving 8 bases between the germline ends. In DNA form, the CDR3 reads TGTGCCAGCAGTGTCGACAGCTACAATGAGCAGTTCTTC. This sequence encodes CASSVDSYNEQFF.

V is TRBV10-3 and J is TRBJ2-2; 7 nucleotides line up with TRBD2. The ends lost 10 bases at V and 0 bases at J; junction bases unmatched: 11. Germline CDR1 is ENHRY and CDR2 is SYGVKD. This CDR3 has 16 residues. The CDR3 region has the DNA TGTGCCACCGGGAGGCTCGGCTTCCCGAACACCGGGGAGCTGTTTTTT. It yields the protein CATGRLGFPNTGELFF.

This chain's CDR3 is CASSYRGTRGETQYF. CDR3 in DNA: TGTGCCAGCAGTTACCGAGGTACCCGGGGGGAGACCCAGTACTTC. V and J are TRBV11-2 and TRBJ2-5; TRBD2 is a possible D gene (6 bases). This CDR3 is 15 amino acids long. Germline V gives CDR1 SGHAT, CDR2 FQNNGV. Trimming shortened V by 6 bases and J by 5 bases, and 19 bases separated the two germline ends.

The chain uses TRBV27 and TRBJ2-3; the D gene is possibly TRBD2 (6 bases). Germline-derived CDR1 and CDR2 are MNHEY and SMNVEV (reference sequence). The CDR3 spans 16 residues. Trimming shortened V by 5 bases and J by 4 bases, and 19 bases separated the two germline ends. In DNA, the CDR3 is TGTGCCAGCAGTCCGGGACTTCCCCGGCCCCCAGATACGCAGTATTTT. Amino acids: CASSPGLPRPPDTQYF.

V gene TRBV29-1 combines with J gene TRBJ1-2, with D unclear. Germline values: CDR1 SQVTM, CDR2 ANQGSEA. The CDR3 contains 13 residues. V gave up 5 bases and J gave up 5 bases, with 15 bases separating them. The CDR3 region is CSVTRANAYGYTF. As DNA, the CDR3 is TGCAGCGTTACACGGGCGAACGCGTATGGCTACACCTTC.

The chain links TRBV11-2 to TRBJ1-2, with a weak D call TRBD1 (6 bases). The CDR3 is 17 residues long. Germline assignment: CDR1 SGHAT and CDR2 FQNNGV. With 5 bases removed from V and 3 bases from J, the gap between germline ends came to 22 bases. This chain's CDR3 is CASSPGASMEEHYGYTF. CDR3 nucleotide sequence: TGTGCCAGCAGCCCAGGGGCCTCGATGGAGGAACACTATGGCTACACCTTC.

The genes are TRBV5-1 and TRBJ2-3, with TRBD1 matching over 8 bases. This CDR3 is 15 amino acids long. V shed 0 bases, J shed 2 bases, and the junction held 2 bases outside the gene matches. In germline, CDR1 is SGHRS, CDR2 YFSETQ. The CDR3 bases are TGCGCCAGCAGCTTGGCGACAGGGGTCACAGATACGCAGTATTTT. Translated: CASSLATGVTDTQYF.

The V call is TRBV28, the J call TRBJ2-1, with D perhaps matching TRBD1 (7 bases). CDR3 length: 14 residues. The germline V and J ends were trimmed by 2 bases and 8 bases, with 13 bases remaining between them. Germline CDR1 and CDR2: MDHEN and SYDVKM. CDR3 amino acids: CASSLRQGEDEQFF. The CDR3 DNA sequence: TGTGCCAGCAGTTTAAGGCAGGGGGAGGATGAGCAGTTCTTC.

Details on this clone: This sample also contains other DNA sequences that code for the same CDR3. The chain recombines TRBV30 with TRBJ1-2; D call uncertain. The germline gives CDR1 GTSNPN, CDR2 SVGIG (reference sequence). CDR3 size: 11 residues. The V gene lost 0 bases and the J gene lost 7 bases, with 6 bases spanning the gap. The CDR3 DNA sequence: TGTGCCTGGAGTGTCGGGGTTGGCTACACCTTC. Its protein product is CAWSVGVGYTF. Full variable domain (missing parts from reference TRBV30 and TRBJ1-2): SQTIHQWPATLVQPVGSPLSLECTVEGTSNPNLYWYRQAAGRGLQLLFYSVGIGQISSEVPQNLSASRPQDRQFILSSKKLLLSDSGFYLCAWSVGVGYTFGSGTRLTVV.

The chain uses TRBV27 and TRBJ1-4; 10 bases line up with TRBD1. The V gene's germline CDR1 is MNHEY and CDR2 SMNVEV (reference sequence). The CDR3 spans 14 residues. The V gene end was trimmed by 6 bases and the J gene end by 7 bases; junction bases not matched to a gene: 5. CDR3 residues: CASSDRGRFEKLFF. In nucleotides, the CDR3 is TGTGCCAGCAGCGACAGGGGGCGATTTGAAAAACTGTTTTTT.

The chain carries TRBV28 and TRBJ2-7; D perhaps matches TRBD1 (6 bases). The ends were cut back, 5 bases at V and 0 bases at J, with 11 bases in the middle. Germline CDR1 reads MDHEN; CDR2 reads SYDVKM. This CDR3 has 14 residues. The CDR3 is CASSPRGNSYEQYF. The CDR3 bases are TGTGCCAGCAGTCCGAGGGGGAACTCCTACGAGCAGTACTTC.

In nucleotides, the CDR3 is TGTGCCAGCAGTGATTTACGGACAGGCGGATGGAAAAGGTCACCCCTCCACTTT. Protein: CASSDLRTGGWKRSPLHF. V and J are TRBV25-1 and TRBJ1-6; 7 bases fit TRBD1. The J segment lost 10 bases and the V segment lost 3 bases, leaving 18 bases of the junction unmatched. In germline, CDR1 is MGHDK, CDR2 SYGVNS. The CDR3 contains 18 residues.

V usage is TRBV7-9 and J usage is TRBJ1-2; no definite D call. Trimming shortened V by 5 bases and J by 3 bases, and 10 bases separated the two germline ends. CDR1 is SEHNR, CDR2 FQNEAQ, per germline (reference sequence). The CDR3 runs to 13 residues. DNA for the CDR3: TGTGCCAGCAGCCTCGAGGTGGACTATGGCTACACCTTC. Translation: CASSLEVDYGYTF.

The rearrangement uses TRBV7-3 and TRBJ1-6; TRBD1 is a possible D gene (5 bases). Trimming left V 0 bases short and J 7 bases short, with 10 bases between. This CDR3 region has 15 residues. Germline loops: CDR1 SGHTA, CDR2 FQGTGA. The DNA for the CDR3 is TGTGCCAGCAGCTTAACAAGAGGGGACAATTCACCCCTCCACTTT. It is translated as CASSLTRGDNSPLHF.

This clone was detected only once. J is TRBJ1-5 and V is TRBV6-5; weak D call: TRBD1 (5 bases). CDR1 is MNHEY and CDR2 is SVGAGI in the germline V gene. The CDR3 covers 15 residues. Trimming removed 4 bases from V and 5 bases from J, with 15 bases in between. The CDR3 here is CASSSGLGGDQPQHF. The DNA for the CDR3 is TGTGCCAGCAGTTCGGGCCTGGGGGGGGATCAGCCCCAGCATTTT.

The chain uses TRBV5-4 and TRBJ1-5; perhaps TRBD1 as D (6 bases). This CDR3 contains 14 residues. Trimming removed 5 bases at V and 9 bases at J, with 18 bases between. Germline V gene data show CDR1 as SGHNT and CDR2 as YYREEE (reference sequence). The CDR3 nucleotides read TGTGCCAGCAGTCCAGCAGGGGCGGACGGGCCCCAGCATTTT. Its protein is CASSPAGADGPQHF.

The CDR3 DNA is TGTGCCAGCAGCTTAGGCCTATCCCGCGGGGGGGTTATAAGCTCCTACAATGAGCAGTTCTTC. Its protein is CASSLGLSRGGVISSYNEQFF. The V call is TRBV13, the J call TRBJ2-1; the match to TRBD2 covers 9 bases. The V gene's germline CDR1 is PRHDT and CDR2 FYEKMQ (reference sequence). J gave up 0 bases and V 0 bases, and 15 bases lay outside the gene matches. The CDR3 totals 21 residues.

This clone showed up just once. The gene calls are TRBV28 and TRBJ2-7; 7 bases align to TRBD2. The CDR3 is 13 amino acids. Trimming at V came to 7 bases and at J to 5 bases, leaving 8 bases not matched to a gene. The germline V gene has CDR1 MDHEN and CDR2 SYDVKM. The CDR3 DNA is TGTGCCAGCACGGGGGGAGCTCTGAACGAGCAGTACTTC. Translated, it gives CASTGGALNEQYF.

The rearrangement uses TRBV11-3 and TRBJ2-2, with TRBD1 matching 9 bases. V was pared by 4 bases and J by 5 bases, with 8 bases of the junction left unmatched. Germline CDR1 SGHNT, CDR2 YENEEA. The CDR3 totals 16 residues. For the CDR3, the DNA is TGTGCCAGCAGCTCCGGGACAGGGTTAGAGACCGGGGAGCTGTTTTTT. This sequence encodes CASSSGTGLETGELFF.

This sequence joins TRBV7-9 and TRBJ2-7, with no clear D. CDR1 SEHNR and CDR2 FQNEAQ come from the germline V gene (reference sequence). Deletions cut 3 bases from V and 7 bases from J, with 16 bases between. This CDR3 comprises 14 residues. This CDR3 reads CASSFGPPMGEQYF. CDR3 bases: TGTGCCAGCAGCTTCGGACCTCCGATGGGGGAGCAGTACTTC.

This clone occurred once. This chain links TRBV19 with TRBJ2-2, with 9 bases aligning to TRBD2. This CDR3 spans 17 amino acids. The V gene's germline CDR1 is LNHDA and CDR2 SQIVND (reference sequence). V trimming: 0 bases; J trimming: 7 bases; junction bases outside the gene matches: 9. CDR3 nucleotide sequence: TGTGCCAGTAGTATAGATAGCGGGGGCCTCAGGGGCGGGGAGCTGTTTTTT. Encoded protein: CASSIDSGGLRGGELFF.

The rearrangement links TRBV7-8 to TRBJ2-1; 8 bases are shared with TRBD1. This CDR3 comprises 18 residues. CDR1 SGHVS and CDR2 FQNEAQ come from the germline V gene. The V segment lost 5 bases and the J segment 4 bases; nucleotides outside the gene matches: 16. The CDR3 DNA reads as TGTGCCAGCAGCCCCCAGTGGGTCGGGACAGGTATGTACAATGAGCAGTTCTTC. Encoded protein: CASSPQWVGTGMYNEQFF.